Shown below are 2 T cell receptor beta chains from a single sample sequenced in a study of OX40 agonist ivuxolimab in advanced cancers. The data were produced by immunoSEQ multiplex PCR, yet TCRdb's version contains in-frame clones alone and is incomplete. The data show some 14,000 clones, approximately 80% seen once. This specimen was CD4+ or CD8+ T cells sorted from blood, taken in a trial of the OX40 agonist ivuxolimab. These receptors all come from an adult with an advanced solid tumor such as melanoma, head and neck, liver or kidney cancer.

In this sample, this clone turned up once. V usage is TRBV7-9 and J usage is TRBJ2-7; D perhaps matches TRBD2 (6 bases). The CDR3 contains 14 residues. The V and J ends lost 5 bases and 1 base respectively, with 12 bases between them. Germline CDR1 and CDR2: SEHNR and FQNEAQ (reference sequence). CDR3 region: CASSGGVRSYEQYF. The CDR3 DNA is TGTGCCAGCAGCGGAGGGGTCCGATCCTACGAGCAGTACTTC.

This sequence joins TRBV28 and TRBJ1-6; possibly TRBD1 for D (5 bases). Germline CDR1 is MDHEN and CDR2 is SYDVKM. With 6 bases removed from V and 10 bases from J, the gap between germline ends came to 10 bases. The CDR3 spans 12 residues. CDR3 DNA sequence: TGTGCCAGCAGGTACGGGGGATCACCCCTCCACTTT. As protein: CASRYGGSPLHF.